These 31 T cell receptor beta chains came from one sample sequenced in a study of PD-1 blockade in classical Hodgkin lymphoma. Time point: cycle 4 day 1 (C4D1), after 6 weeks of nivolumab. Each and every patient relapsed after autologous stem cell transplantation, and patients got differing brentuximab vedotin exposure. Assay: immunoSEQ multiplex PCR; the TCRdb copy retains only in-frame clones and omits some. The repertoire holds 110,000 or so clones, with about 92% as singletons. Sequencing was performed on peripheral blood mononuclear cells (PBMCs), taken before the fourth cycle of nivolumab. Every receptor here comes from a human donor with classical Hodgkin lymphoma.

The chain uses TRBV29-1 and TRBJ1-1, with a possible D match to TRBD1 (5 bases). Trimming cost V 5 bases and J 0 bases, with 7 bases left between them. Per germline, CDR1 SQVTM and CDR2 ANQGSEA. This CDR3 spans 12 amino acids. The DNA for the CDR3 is TGCAGCGTTCAGGGTATGAACACTGAAGCTTTCTTT. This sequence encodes CSVQGMNTEAFF.

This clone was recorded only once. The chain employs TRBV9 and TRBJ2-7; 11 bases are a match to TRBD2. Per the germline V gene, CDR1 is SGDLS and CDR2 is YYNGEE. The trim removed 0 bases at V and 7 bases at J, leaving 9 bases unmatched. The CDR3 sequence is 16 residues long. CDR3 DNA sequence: TGTGCCAGCAGCGTAGGTGGGACTAGCGGTCGTGGGGAGCAGTACTTC. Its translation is CASSVGGTSGRGEQYF.

The CDR3 sequence: CASSQAGGLETQYF. The CDR3 bases are TGCGCCAGCAGCCAAGCGGGAGGGCTCGAGACCCAGTACTTC. The chain couples TRBV5-1 to TRBJ2-5; 10 positions agree with TRBD2. Germline-derived CDR1 and CDR2 are SGHRS and YFSETQ. The CDR3 sequence is 14 residues long. Trimming removed 4 bases from V and 5 bases from J; junction bases left unmatched: 5.

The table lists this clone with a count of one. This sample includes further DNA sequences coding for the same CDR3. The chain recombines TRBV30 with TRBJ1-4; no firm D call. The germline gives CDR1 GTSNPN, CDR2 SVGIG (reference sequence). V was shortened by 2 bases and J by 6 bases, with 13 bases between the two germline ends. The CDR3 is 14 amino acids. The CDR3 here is CAWSLGMRDEKLFF. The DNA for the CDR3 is TGTGCCTGGAGTCTCGGGATGAGAGATGAAAAACTGTTTTTT.

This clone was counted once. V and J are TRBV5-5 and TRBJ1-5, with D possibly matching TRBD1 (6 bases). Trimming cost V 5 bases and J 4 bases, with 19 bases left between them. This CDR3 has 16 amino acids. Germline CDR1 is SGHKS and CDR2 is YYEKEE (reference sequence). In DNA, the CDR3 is TGTGCCAGCAGTGACGATCACGGGACACATAATCAGCCCCAGCATTTT. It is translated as CASSDDHGTHNQPQHF.

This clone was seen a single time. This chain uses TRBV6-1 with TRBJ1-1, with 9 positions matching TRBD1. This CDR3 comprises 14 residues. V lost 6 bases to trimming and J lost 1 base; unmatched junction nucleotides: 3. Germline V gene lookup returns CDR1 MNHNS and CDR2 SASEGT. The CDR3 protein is CASRGQGWNTEAFF. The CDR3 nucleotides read TGTGCCAGCAGGGGACAGGGATGGAACACTGAAGCTTTCTTT.

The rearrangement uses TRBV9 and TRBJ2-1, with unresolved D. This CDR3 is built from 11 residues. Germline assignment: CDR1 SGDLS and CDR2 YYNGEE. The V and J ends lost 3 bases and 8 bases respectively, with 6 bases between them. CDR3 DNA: TGTGCCAGCAGCGCTCTAGATGAGCAGTTCTTC. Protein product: CASSALDEQFF.

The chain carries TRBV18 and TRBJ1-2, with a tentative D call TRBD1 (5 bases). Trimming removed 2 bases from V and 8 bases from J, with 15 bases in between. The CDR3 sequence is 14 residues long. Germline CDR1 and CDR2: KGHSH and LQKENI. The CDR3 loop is CASSPNLEGRGYTF. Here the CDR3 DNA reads TGTGCCAGCTCACCAAACCTGGAGGGGCGAGGCTACACCTTC.

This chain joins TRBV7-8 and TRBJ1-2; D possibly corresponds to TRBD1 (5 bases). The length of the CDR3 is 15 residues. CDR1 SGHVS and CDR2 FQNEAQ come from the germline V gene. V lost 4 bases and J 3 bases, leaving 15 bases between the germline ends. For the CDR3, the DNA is TGTGCCAGCAGCTCACGAACGTTGACAGACTATGGCTACACCTTC. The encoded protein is CASSSRTLTDYGYTF.

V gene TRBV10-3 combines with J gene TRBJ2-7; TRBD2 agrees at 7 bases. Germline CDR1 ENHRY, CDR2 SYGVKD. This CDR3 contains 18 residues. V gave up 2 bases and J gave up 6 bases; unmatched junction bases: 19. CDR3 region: CAISEIRHPGGALPEQYF. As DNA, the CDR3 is TGTGCCATCAGTGAGATTCGTCATCCGGGAGGAGCCCTCCCCGAGCAGTACTTC.

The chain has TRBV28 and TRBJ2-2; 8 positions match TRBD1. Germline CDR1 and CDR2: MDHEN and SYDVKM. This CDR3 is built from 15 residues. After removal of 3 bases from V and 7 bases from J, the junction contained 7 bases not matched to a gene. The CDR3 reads CASSFRDRFDGELFF. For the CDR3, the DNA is TGTGCCAGCAGTTTCAGGGACAGGTTCGACGGGGAGCTGTTTTTT.

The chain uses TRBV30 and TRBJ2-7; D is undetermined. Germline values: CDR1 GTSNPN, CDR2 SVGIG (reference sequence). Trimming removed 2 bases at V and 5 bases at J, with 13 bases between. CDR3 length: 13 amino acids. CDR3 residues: CAWSSGSGHEQYF. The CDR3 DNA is TGTGCCTGGAGTTCGGGTTCAGGCCACGAGCAGTACTTC.

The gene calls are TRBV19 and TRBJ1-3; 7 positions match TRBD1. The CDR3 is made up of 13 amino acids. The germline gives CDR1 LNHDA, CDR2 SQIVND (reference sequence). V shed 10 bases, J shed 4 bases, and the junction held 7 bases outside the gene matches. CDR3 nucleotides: TGTGCCACCAGGGAGGGGGCCGGAAACACCATATATTTT. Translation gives CATREGAGNTIYF.

CDR3 DNA: TGCGCCAGCAGCTCTACCGGGACAGGGGTCTTTGAGCAGTTCTTC. Protein product: CASSSTGTGVFEQFF. The rearrangement uses TRBV5-1 and TRBJ2-1; TRBD1 agrees at 10 bases. The V segment lost 3 bases and the J segment 9 bases; nucleotides outside the gene matches: 9. The CDR3 totals 15 residues. Germline assignment: CDR1 SGHRS and CDR2 YFSETQ.

The CDR3 spells CASSQGPRGGKRYNEQFF. The CDR3 nucleotides are TGTGCCAGCAGCCAAGGACCTCGAGGTGGGAAAAGGTACAATGAGCAGTTCTTC. The gene calls are TRBV14 and TRBJ2-1; D not certain. The CDR3 extends over 18 amino acids. V was trimmed by 1 base and J by 4 bases, leaving 20 bases between them. Germline CDR1 and CDR2: SGHDN and FVKESK.

CDR3 coding DNA: TGTGCCAGCAGCGTACCTAGCGGGAGGGCCGCGGATACGCAGTATTTT. Translation: CASSVPSGRAADTQYF. This chain links TRBV5-4 with TRBJ2-3; 12 bases align to TRBD2. After removal of 4 bases from V and 6 bases from J, the junction contained 9 bases not matched to a gene. The CDR3 extends over 16 amino acids. Germline CDR1 and CDR2: SGHNT and YYREEE (reference sequence). Filled out from reference TRBV5-4 and TRBJ2-3, the complete variable domain reads ETGVTQSPTHLIKTRGQQVTLRCSSQSGHNTVSWYQQALGQGPQFIFQYYREEENGRGNFPPRFSGLQFPNYSSELNVNALELDDSALYLCASSVPSGRAADTQYFGPGTRLTVL.

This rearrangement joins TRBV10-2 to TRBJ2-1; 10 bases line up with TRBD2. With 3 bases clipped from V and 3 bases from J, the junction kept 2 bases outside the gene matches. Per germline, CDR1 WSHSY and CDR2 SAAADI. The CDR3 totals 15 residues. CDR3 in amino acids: CASSDRTSGYNEQFF. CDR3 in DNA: TGCGCCAGCAGTGATAGGACTAGCGGCTACAATGAGCAGTTCTTC.

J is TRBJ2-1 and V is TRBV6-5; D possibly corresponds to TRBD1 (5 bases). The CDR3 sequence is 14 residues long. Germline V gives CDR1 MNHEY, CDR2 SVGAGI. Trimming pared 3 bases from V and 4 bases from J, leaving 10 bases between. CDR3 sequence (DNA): TGTGCCAGCAGTTATGGGGCAGCGTACAATGAGCAGTTCTTC. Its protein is CASSYGAAYNEQFF.

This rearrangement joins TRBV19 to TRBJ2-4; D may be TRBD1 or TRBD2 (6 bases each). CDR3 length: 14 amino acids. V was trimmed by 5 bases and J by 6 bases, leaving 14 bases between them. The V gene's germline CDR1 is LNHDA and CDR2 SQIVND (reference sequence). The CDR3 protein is CASSLGGQLNIQYF. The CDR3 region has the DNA TGTGCCAGTAGTCTCGGGGGACAATTAAACATTCAGTACTTC.

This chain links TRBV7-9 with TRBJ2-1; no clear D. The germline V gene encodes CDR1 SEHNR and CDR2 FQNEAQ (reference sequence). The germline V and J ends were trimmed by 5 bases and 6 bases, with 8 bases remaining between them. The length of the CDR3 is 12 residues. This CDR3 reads CASSKEVNEQFF. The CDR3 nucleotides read TGTGCCAGCAGCAAAGAGGTCAATGAGCAGTTCTTC.

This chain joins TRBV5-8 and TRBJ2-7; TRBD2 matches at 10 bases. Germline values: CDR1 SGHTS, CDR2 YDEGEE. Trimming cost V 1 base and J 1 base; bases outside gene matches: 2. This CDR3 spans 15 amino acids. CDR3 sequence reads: CASSLKTSGSYEQYF. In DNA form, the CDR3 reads TGTGCCAGCAGCTTGAAGACTAGCGGGTCCTACGAGCAGTACTTC.

The CDR3 reads CASSLPSDRVKPQHF. As DNA, the CDR3 is TGTGCCAGCAGTTTACCCTCGGACCGCGTTAAGCCCCAGCATTTT. This sequence joins TRBV28 and TRBJ1-5; D unresolved. The CDR3 loop spans 15 amino acids. V lost 2 bases and J lost 8, with 16 bases in between. Germline loops: CDR1 MDHEN, CDR2 SYDVKM. Together with reference TRBV28 and TRBJ1-5, the CDR3 gives the full variable domain: DVKVTQSSRYLVKRTGEKVFLECVQDMDHENMFWYRQDPGLGLRLIYFSYDVKMKEKGDIPEGYSVSREKKERFSLILESASTNQTSMYLCASSLPSDRVKPQHFGDGTRLSIL.

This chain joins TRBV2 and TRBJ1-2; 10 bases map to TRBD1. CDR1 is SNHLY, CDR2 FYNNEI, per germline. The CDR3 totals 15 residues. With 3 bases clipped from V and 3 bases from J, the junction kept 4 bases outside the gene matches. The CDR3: CASSDEGQGYYGYTF. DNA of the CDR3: TGTGCCAGCAGTGATGAGGGACAGGGGTACTATGGCTACACCTTC.

This CDR3 reads CASSPELGQVYSNQPQHF. Here the CDR3 DNA reads TGCGCCAGCAGCCCGGAGTTGGGACAGGTCTATAGCAATCAGCCCCAGCATTTT. The rearrangement links TRBV4-3 to TRBJ1-5; 8 nucleotides match TRBD1. This CDR3 spans 18 amino acids. V lost 4 bases to trimming and J lost 0 bases; unmatched junction nucleotides: 11. In germline, CDR1 is LGHNA, CDR2 YSLEER.

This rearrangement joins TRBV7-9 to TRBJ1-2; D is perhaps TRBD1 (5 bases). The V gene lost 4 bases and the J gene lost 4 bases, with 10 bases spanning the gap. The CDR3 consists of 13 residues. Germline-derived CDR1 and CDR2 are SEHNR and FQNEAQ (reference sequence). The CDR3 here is CASSSTELYGYTF. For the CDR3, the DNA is TGTGCCAGCAGCTCGACAGAACTCTATGGCTACACCTTC.

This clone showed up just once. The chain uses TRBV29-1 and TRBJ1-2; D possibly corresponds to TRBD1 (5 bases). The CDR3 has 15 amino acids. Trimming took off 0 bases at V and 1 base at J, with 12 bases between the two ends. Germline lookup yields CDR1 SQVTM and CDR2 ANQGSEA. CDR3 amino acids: CSVEDLGGVNYGYTF. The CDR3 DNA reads TGCAGCGTTGAAGATCTCGGGGGTGTTAACTATGGCTACACCTTC. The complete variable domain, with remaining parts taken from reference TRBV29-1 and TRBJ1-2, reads SAVISQKPSRDICQRGTSLTIQCQVDSQVTMMFWYRQQPGQSLTLIATANQGSEATYESGFVIDKFPISRPNLTFSTLTVSNMSPEDSSIYLCSVEDLGGVNYGYTFGSGTRLTVV.

In DNA, the CDR3 is TGTGCCAGCTCACCACGACAGACCGCCCGGGAAGGTATGGGCTACACCTTC. Its protein is CASSPRQTAREGMGYTF. The rearrangement joins TRBV18 to TRBJ1-2; a weak D match, TRBD1 (5 bases). Trimming stripped 1 base from V and 8 bases from J, with 23 bases between. Germline V lookup: CDR1 KGHSH, CDR2 LQKENI. The CDR3 is 17 amino acids.

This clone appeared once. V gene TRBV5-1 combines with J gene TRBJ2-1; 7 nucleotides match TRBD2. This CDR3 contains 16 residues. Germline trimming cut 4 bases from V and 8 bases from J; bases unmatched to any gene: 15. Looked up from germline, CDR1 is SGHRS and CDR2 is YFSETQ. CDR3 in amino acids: CASSPQHTGRVDEQFF. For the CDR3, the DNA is TGCGCCAGCAGCCCACAACATACGGGGAGGGTAGATGAGCAGTTCTTC.

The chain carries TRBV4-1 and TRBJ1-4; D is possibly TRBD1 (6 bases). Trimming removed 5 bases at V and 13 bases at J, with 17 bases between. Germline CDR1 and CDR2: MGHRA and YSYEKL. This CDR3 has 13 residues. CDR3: CASSARGIRGLFF. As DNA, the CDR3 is TGCGCCAGCAGCGCCAGGGGAATAAGGGGACTGTTTTTT.

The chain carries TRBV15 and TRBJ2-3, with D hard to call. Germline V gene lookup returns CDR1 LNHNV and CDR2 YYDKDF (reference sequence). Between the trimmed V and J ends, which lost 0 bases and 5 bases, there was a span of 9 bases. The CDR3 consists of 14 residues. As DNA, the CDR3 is TGTGCCACCAGCAGAGATACACGTATAGATACGCAGTATTTT. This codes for CATSRDTRIDTQYF. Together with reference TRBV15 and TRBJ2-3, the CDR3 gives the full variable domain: DAMVIQNPRYQVTQFGKPVTLSCSQTLNHNVMYWYQQKSSQAPKLLFHYYDKDFNNEADTPDNFQSRRPNTSFCFLDIRSPGLGDTAMYLCATSRDTRIDTQYFGPGTRLTVL.

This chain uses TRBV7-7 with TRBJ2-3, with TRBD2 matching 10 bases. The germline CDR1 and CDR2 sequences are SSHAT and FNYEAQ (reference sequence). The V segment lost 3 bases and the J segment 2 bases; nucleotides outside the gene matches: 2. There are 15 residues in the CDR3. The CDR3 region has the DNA TGTGCCAGCAGCTTTGGACTAGCGGACACAGATACGCAGTATTTT. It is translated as CASSFGLADTDTQYF.